This T cell receptor (beta chain) was observed in a study of blood T cell repertoires in COVID-19. About the study: The United States, Italy and Spain were the sources of the acute and convalescent COVID-19 samples. PBMCs, B-cell-depleted T cells, or T cells were the source of the cDNA or gDNA that made up the material.

Using immunoSEQ multiplex PCR, the repertoire was profiled, and TCRdb retains in-frame clones only, with some absent. This table has around 230,000 clones, around 92% appearing once. CDR1 GTSNPN and CDR2 SVGIG come from the germline V gene (reference sequence). Trimming took 1 base from V and 4 from J, leaving 13 bases between them. There are 14 residues in the CDR3. Sequencing was done on a sample of PBMCs or T cells enriched from blood (not recorded which). This sequence originates from a woman in her twenties or thirties with acute COVID-19. J is TRBJ1-2 and V is TRBV30, with D maybe TRBD1 (6 bases). For the CDR3, the DNA is TGTGCCTGGAGTGCTGGGGGCGGACCCTATGGCTACACCTTC. It is translated as CAWSAGGGPYGYTF.